This T cell receptor (beta chain) derives from a study of blood T cells in healthy people across ages. Study-wide context: When template switching was applied, about one barcoded beta molecule was captured per two T cells.

Study-level findings and limits: It was held that the diversity estimates obtained from one million T cells were underestimates. Getting older went along with TCR beta diversity per million T cells dropping roughly linearly.

A remark on this clonotype: Its antigen is unidentified.

In germline, CDR1 is SGDLS, CDR2 YYNGEE. The CDR3 extends over 18 amino acids. V was cut by 3 bases and J by 0 bases, with 19 bases left in between. A sample-barcoded 5' primer and a J-beta primer mix were used in a second PCR of roughly 6 to 11 cycles. TCRdb ran MiXCR on the 5' RACE reads and lists one entry per CDR3 protein. The sample shows hundreds of thousands of distinct CDR3 sequences, roughly 41% of them seen only once. Healthy Caucasians from Russia aged 6 to 90 served as donors. What was sequenced was blood. The gene calls are TRBV9 and TRBJ2-1; D gene ambiguous. This receptor was obtained from a man older than 75 in good health. Written as DNA, the CDR3 is TGTGCCAGCAGCGCCGACCCGCAACACGCGAGCTCCTACAATGAGCAGTTCTTC. It encodes CASSADPQHASSYNEQFF.